These 23 T cell receptor beta chains originate from one sample sequenced in a study of blood T cell repertoires in COVID-19. Using immunoSEQ multiplex PCR, the repertoire was profiled, and TCRdb retains in-frame clones only, with some absent. The sample has tens of thousands of clones, around four fifths seen once; the top ten hold approximately 12%. The sequenced material came from peripheral blood. These receptors all come from a woman aged 70-85 years with active or convalescent COVID-19.

The chain couples TRBV29-1 to TRBJ2-5; D perhaps matches TRBD1 (7 bases). Per germline, CDR1 SQVTM and CDR2 ANQGSEA. The CDR3 runs 14 residues. V was trimmed by 5 bases and J by 4 bases, leaving 17 bases between them. In DNA, the CDR3 is TGCAGCGTTAAACCTGTCAGGGGGGTAGAGACCCAGTACTTC. Its protein is CSVKPVRGVETQYF.

This clone was recorded only once. V is TRBV20-1 and J is TRBJ1-1; D is unclear. V gave up 3 bases and J gave up 1 base, with 12 bases separating them. Germline CDR1 and CDR2: DFQATT and SNEGSKA (reference sequence). The CDR3 totals 14 residues. The DNA for the CDR3 is TGCAGTGCTAGTTTCGCCCCCGGGAACACTGAAGCTTTCTTT. This sequence encodes CSASFAPGNTEAFF.

The rearrangement links TRBV3-1 (or the pseudogene TRBV3-2) to TRBJ1-6; D unresolved. CDR3 length: 17 residues. Germline V gene sequence: CDR1 LGHDT, CDR2 YNNKEL (reference sequence). V was pared by 2 bases and J by 7 bases, with 18 bases between. The CDR3 coding sequence is TGTGCCAGCAGCCAAAGACCCCCCCCTGTCGGGAATTCACCCCTCCACTTT. Translation: CASSQRPPPVGNSPLHF.

The chain couples TRBV6-5 to TRBJ1-2, with D possibly being TRBD1 (5 bases). Germline-derived CDR1 and CDR2 are MNHEY and SVGAGI. The V and J ends lost 2 bases and 7 bases respectively, with 14 bases between them. The CDR3 totals 14 residues. CDR3 bases: TGTGCCAGCAGTTACGGACAACCCGGTTCTGGCTACACCTTC. This gives the protein CASSYGQPGSGYTF.

J is TRBJ1-2 and V is TRBV14; D gene ambiguous. The CDR3 totals 16 residues. Germline values: CDR1 SGHDN, CDR2 FVKESK. V lost 0 bases and J lost 4, with 15 bases in between. CDR3 DNA sequence: TGTGCCAGCAGCCAAGATATTGGCGACCGAGGCTATGGCTACACCTTC. Its translation is CASSQDIGDRGYGYTF.

The V gene is TRBV29-1, the J gene TRBJ2-5; D might be TRBD2 (5 bases). The V and J ends lost 7 bases and 2 bases respectively, with 14 bases between them. The V gene's germline CDR1 is SQVTM and CDR2 ANQGSEA. This CDR3 has 13 residues. CDR3: CSAPSLEQETQYF. In DNA, the CDR3 is TGCAGCGCCCCTAGCCTGGAACAAGAGACCCAGTACTTC.

The chain joins TRBV7-8 to TRBJ1-2, with D tentatively TRBD1 (5 bases). Trimming took off 5 bases at V and 5 bases at J, with 18 bases between the two ends. The CDR3 totals 15 residues. From germline, CDR1 is SGHVS and CDR2 FQNEAQ. The CDR3 nucleotides read TGTGCCAGCAGCCAGCCGACACGGGGGGGATATGGCTACACCTTC. This gives the protein CASSQPTRGGYGYTF.

The chain links TRBV18 to TRBJ2-6, with 7 bases aligning to TRBD1. J was trimmed by 9 bases and V by 3 bases; bases with no gene match: 8. The V gene's germline CDR1 is KGHSH and CDR2 LQKENI. The CDR3 totals 15 residues. The DNA of the CDR3 is TGTGCCAGCTCACCTGTCCGGGACAGAGACAACGTCCTGACTTTC. This codes for CASSPVRDRDNVLTF.

This chain joins TRBV25-1 and TRBJ2-7; TRBD2 might be the D (5 bases). The V end lost 3 bases, the J end lost 4 bases, and 7 bases lay between the germline ends. Germline loops: CDR1 MGHDK, CDR2 SYGVNS. This CDR3 spans 12 amino acids. In nucleotides, the CDR3 is TGTGCCAGCAGTGATCGGACTTACGAGCAGTACTTC. The encoded protein is CASSDRTYEQYF.

The CDR3 region has the DNA TGTGCCAGCAGTTTATCGAAGATCGGGCGGGGGTCCTCCTACGAGCAGTACTTC. It codes for CASSLSKIGRGSSYEQYF. The chain employs TRBV27 and TRBJ2-7; the match to TRBD2 covers 7 bases. Germline CDR1 and CDR2: MNHEY and SMNVEV (reference sequence). The CDR3 sequence is 18 residues long. Trimming at V came to 0 bases and at J to 0 bases, leaving 11 bases not matched to a gene.

The chain joins TRBV7-2 to TRBJ2-5; TRBD1 agrees at 10 bases. J was trimmed by 6 bases and V by 3 bases; bases with no gene match: 4. Germline loops: CDR1 SGHTA, CDR2 FQGNSA. The CDR3 has 14 amino acids. In nucleotides, the CDR3 is TGTGCCAGCAGCTTTGACAGGGGGCAAAAGACCCAGTACTTC. This encodes CASSFDRGQKTQYF.

The chain is built from TRBV11-2 and TRBJ2-7; possible D gene TRBD1, 5 bases. The CDR3 contains 16 residues. V shed 5 bases and J shed 1 base, with 18 bases lying between them. CDR1 is SGHAT and CDR2 is FQNNGV in the germline V gene. CDR3 nucleotides: TGTGCCAGCAGCCAGATTGGGGCAGCCTTTTCCTACGAGCAGTACTTC. Translating it yields CASSQIGAAFSYEQYF.

A single count supports this clone. This chain uses TRBV27 with TRBJ2-1; tentatively, D is TRBD2 (6 bases). The CDR3 sequence is 14 residues long. V was cut by 6 bases and J by 10 bases, with 19 bases left in between. Germline V gene sequence: CDR1 MNHEY, CDR2 SMNVEV (reference sequence). DNA for the CDR3: TGTGCCAGCAGAGTAGGAGGGGCCGGTGGCGAGCAGTTCTTC. It encodes CASRVGGAGGEQFF.

The rearrangement links TRBV24-1 to TRBJ2-2, with TRBD2 identical over 9 bases. The CDR3 sequence is 15 residues long. CDR1 is KGHDR, CDR2 SFDVKD, per germline. J lost 7 bases, V lost 5 bases, and 7 bases had no gene match. The CDR3 protein is CATSVSSGVSGELFF. The CDR3 coding sequence is TGTGCCACCAGTGTTTCTAGCGGGGTAAGCGGGGAGCTGTTTTTT.

This clone was counted once. V usage is TRBV6-6 and J usage is TRBJ2-3; TRBD1 matches 10 bases. Trimming took 5 bases from V and 7 from J; bases not matched to a gene: 6. The CDR3 length is 14 residues. The germline V gene has CDR1 MNHNY and CDR2 SVGAGI (reference sequence). The CDR3, as DNA: TGTGCCAGCAGTCTCCCGGGACAGGGGTATACGCAGTATTTT. As protein: CASSLPGQGYTQYF.

The chain combines TRBV18 with TRBJ1-5, with D possibly TRBD1 on 6 matching bases. CDR3 length equals 16 residues. V was clipped by 1 base and J by 7 bases, with 17 bases between them. Germline CDR1 and CDR2: KGHSH and LQKENI. This chain's CDR3 is CASSPQNPGVGQPQHF. CDR3 nucleotide sequence: TGTGCCAGCTCACCACAGAATCCAGGGGTGGGACAGCCCCAGCATTTT.

The chain uses TRBV10-3 and TRBJ2-1; 15 bases fit TRBD2. The length of the CDR3 is 18 residues. Losses at the gene ends were 6 bases for V and 7 bases for J; bases not matched to a gene: 13. From germline, CDR1 is ENHRY and CDR2 SYGVKD. CDR3 loop: CAISELGLAGGPGNEQFF. The CDR3 nucleotides read TGTGCCATCAGCGAACTCGGACTAGCGGGGGGGCCGGGGAATGAGCAGTTCTTC.

V gene TRBV10-3 combines with J gene TRBJ1-1, with D perhaps TRBD1 (5 bases). Germline CDR1 is ENHRY and CDR2 is SYGVKD. The CDR3 spans 13 residues. The V end lost 6 bases, the J end lost 1 base, and 9 bases lay between the germline ends. The CDR3 loop reads CAIRSTENTEAFF. The CDR3 DNA is TGTGCCATCAGATCGACAGAGAACACTGAAGCTTTCTTT.

The J gene is TRBJ1-2, the V gene TRBV5-1; a possible D gene is TRBD1 (5 bases). Trimming left V 0 bases short and J 3 bases short, with 18 bases between. Germline-derived CDR1 and CDR2 are SGHRS and YFSETQ. The CDR3 is made up of 17 amino acids. The CDR3 loop is CASSLAAGVGGDYGYTF. CDR3 sequence (DNA): TGCGCCAGCAGCTTGGCAGCCGGGGTTGGAGGGGACTATGGCTACACCTTC.

The V call is TRBV7-8, the J call TRBJ2-7; possible D gene TRBD1, 5 bases. Trimming took 0 bases from V and 0 from J, leaving 9 bases between them. Per germline, CDR1 SGHVS and CDR2 FQNEAQ. The CDR3 contains 15 residues. CDR3 in amino acids: CASSLAYRSSYEQYF. CDR3 coding DNA: TGTGCCAGCAGCTTAGCGTACAGGAGCTCCTACGAGCAGTACTTC.

This clone was observed once. The gene calls are TRBV5-4 and TRBJ2-3; D possibly corresponds to TRBD2 (5 bases). The CDR3 has 16 amino acids. CDR1 and CDR2 from the germline V gene are SGHNT and YYREEE (reference sequence). Between the trimmed V and J ends, which lost 4 bases and 0 bases, there was a span of 15 bases. CDR3 sequence: CASSRGSISSTDTQYF. CDR3 bases: TGTGCCAGCAGCCGAGGGAGTATATCTAGCACAGATACGCAGTATTTT.

V and J are TRBV7-2 and TRBJ2-2; 10 positions agree with TRBD1. V lost 5 bases and J lost 3; bases outside the gene matches: 6. The germline gives CDR1 SGHTA, CDR2 FQGNSA. The CDR3 spans 16 residues. The CDR3 coding sequence is TGTGCCAGCAGCCTGGGACAGGGGCAGGACACCGGGGAGCTGTTTTTT. Translated: CASSLGQGQDTGELFF.

The genes are TRBV9 and TRBJ2-5; TRBD2 might be the D (7 bases). The germline V and J ends were trimmed by 5 bases and 4 bases, with 18 bases remaining between them. Germline assignment: CDR1 SGDLS and CDR2 YYNGEE. The CDR3 runs to 15 residues. CDR3 DNA sequence: TGTGCCAGCAGGAGGGGAAGGGGGGGCCGAGAGACCCAGTACTTC. Translation gives CASRRGRGGRETQYF.